A selection of T cell receptor beta chains follows, all from one sample in a study of beta chain features in type 1 diabetes. Measured with immunoSEQ multiplex PCR; TCRdb has only the in-frame clones, and not every one. The top ten clones hold 0.015% to 0.02% of a sample with 300,000 to 400,000 clones, approximately 12% of them seen once. The sample taken for sequencing was naive CD4+ T cells from blood. These receptors were obtained from a man aged 18-30 years in good health. Both conserved end residues are part of each CDR3. The D gene is left open where the match is weak. Where a row states a size, it is once, few, many or the class of an expanded clone; other rows omit it.

D gene,V gene,J gene,clone size,CDR3 DNA,CDR3 protein
NA,TRBV4-3,TRBJ2-7,few,TGCGCCAGCAGCCAAGATTCCACAGGTTACGAGCAGTACTTC,CASSQDSTGYEQYF
NA,TRBV18,TRBJ2-2,NA,TGTGCCAGCTCCTCCTTGAGACAGGACGCCGGGGAGCTGTTTTTT,CASSSLRQDAGELFF
NA,TRBV7-9,TRBJ1-1,NA,TGTGCCAGCACCCCGCCCCGGGGGTCGGGTTACACTGAAGCTTTCTTT,CASTPPRGSGYTEAFF
TRBD1,TRBV19,TRBJ1-1,NA,TGTGCCAGTAGCTTACAGGGGGCGCGGACTGAAGCTTTCTTT,CASSLQGARTEAFF
NA,TRBV7-2,TRBJ2-2,NA,TGTGCCAGCAGCTTACGCGGAGTGATAACCGGGGAGCTGTTTTTT,CASSLRGVITGELFF
NA,TRBV18,TRBJ1-5,few,TGTGCCAGCTCACCTTACGACGCAGGGATGGGACAGCCCCAGCATTTT,CASSPYDAGMGQPQHF
TRBD1,TRBV10-3,TRBJ2-7,NA,TGTGCCATCAGTGAGGGGACAGGGAGTGGCGAGCAGTACTTC,CAISEGTGSGEQYF
NA,TRBV6-4,TRBJ1-2,few,TGTGCCAGCAGTGTTTTTCTCGACAGCCCGGGCTACACCTTC,CASSVFLDSPGYTF
NA,TRBV30,TRBJ1-6,few,TGTGCCTGGAGTGGCTTTCTGGACAGAAATTCACCCCTCCACTTT,CAWSGFLDRNSPLHF
NA,TRBV27,TRBJ2-7,few,TGTGCCAGCAGTGGAGCAGCTAACGCCTACGAGCAGTACTTC,CASSGAANAYEQYF
NA,TRBV6-5,TRBJ2-1,few,TGTGCCAGCCGCCGTCCGGAGTTAAATGAGCAGTTCTTC,CASRRPELNEQFF
NA,TRBV7-2,TRBJ2-7,NA,TGTGCCAGCAGCTTAGGGTCGGGGGAGCAGTACTTC,CASSLGSGEQYF
NA,TRBV7-2,TRBJ2-3,few,TGTGCCAGCAGCCCCAGTGGACAGTACACAGATACGCAGTATTTT,CASSPSGQYTDTQYF
TRBD2,TRBV28,TRBJ2-2,few,TGTGCCAGCAGGGGCCCGACTAGCGGGGGGCCTCATCCGTTTTTT,CASRGPTSGGPHPFF
NA,TRBV7-2,TRBJ1-2,NA,TGTGCCAGCAGCCTAGACTTAAACTATGGCTACACCTTC,CASSLDLNYGYTF
TRBD1,TRBV27,TRBJ1-6,NA,TGTGCCAGCAGTTGGGACAGGGGGGACTATTCACCCCTCCACTTT,CASSWDRGDYSPLHF
NA,TRBV9,TRBJ2-5,NA,TGTGCCAGCAGCGTAGAACTAGCCGCGGAGACCCAGTACTTC,CASSVELAAETQYF
TRBD2,TRBV29-1,TRBJ2-3,few,TGCAGCGTTCCGGGGGGTAGCGGGGGATTCACAGATACGCAGTATTTT,CSVPGGSGGFTDTQYF
TRBD1,TRBV2,TRBJ2-7,few,TGTGCCAGCAGGAAGACAGGGGTCTCCTACGAGCAGTACTTC,CASRKTGVSYEQYF
NA,TRBV9,TRBJ2-1,NA,TGTGCCAGCAGCCCGCTGGCGGAACTCTACAATGAGCAGTTCTTC,CASSPLAELYNEQFF
TRBD1,TRBV2,TRBJ2-3,NA,TGTGCCAGCAGTCAGGACAGGGGGCATCAAGATACGCAGTATTTT,CASSQDRGHQDTQYF
NA,TRBV28,TRBJ1-5,NA,TGTGCCAGCCCTCCCGCGGGGGGACGCAATCAGCCCCAGCATTTT,CASPPAGGRNQPQHF
NA,TRBV9,TRBJ1-2,NA,TGTGCCAGCAGCGTAGACAGGGCTAACTATGGCTACACCTTC,CASSVDRANYGYTF
NA,TRBV18,TRBJ2-7,NA,TGTGCCAGCTCACCACGTCCTAGCAGTGAAGATCGGGTCGAGCAGTACTTC,CASSPRPSSEDRVEQYF
NA,TRBV13,TRBJ1-2,few,TGTGCCAGCATACGTCACGGGAACTATGGCTACACCTTC,CASIRHGNYGYTF
NA,TRBV9,TRBJ1-2,NA,TGTGCCAGCAGCGTTTGGCCCTATGGCTACACCTTC,CASSVWPYGYTF
TRBD2,TRBV18,TRBJ2-3,NA,TGTGCCAGCTCATCCCAACGGACTAGCGGGGGGATGACAGATACGCAGTATTTT,CASSSQRTSGGMTDTQYF
NA,TRBV14,TRBJ2-3,few,TGTGCCAGCAGCGGGTTAGCGGTCTCCACAGATACGCAGTATTTT,CASSGLAVSTDTQYF
TRBD1,TRBV6-6,TRBJ2-7,few,TGTGCCAGCAGTTCCCCGGACAGGGGGCGCCTGGGGGAGCAGTACTTC,CASSSPDRGRLGEQYF